The sequence of this T cell receptor (beta chain) was determined in a study of T-cell reconstitution after alpha-beta-depleted transplantation in children. Whole-study findings and limits: The study reportedly traced alpha-beta T cells about two months after transplant to several hundred expanded graft clones. In some patients, recipient T cells and intrathymic progenitors surviving conditioning explained high day-60 diversity. It was newly produced T cells that mostly accounted for T-cell counts and diversity one year after transplant.

Researchers prepared the TCRbeta library using unique molecular identifiers, the study reports. TCRdb re-derived calls from the PCR reads in MiXCR, one entry per CDR3 protein. The sample contains some 200,000 distinct CDR3 sequences, about 8.2% of which appear only once. In its sample, this clonotype was seen a few times. Its cognate antigen is unknown. This receptor was identified in a male patient under 10 years old who had a stem cell transplant for acute myeloid leukemia, so the T cells may come from the graft donor. Sample: PBMCs, mostly from graft donor cells, taken 360 days after TCRalphabeta/CD19-depleted stem cell transplant.

The CDR3 region has the DNA TGCGCCAGCAGCTTCGAGACTAGCGGTTACAATGAGCAGTTCTTC. Its protein is CASSFETSGYNEQFF. The chain employs TRBV5-1 and TRBJ2-1, with TRBD2 matching 9 bases. The CDR3 has 15 amino acids. V trimming: 2 bases; J trimming: 4 bases; junction bases outside the gene matches: 4. Germline V gives CDR1 SGHRS, CDR2 YFSETQ.